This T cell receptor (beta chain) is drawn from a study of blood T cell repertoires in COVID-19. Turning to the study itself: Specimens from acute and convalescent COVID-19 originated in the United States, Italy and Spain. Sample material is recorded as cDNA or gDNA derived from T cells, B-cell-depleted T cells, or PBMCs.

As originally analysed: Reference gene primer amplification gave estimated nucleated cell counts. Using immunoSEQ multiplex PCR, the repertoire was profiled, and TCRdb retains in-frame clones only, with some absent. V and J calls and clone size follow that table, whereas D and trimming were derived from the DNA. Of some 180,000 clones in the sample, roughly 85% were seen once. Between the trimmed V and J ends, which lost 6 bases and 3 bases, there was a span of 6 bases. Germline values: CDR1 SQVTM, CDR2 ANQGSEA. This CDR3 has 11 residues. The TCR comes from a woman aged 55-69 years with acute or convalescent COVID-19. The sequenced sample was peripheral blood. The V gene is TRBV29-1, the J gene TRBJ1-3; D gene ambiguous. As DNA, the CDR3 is TGCAGCGTCTTCGTTGGAAACACCATATATTTT. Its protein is CSVFVGNTIYF.